Listed here is a single T cell receptor (beta chain). Its matching antigen is unknown. CDR1 is SEHNR and CDR2 is FQNEAQ in the germline V gene (reference sequence). This CDR3 spans 17 amino acids. V shed 2 bases and J 4 bases; nucleotides not matched to a gene: 5. This entry is derived from a study of T-cell memory formation after mild COVID-19. Study observations and caveats: Clones that shrank (day 15 to 85) were balanced CD4/CD8, whereas later expanders leaned CD4+. CD4+ contracting clones lay mainly in CM and EM, CD8+ ones in EMRA.

TCRdb recomputed calls from the 5' RACE reads with MiXCR, one row per CDR3 protein. The sample has a few hundred thousand distinct CDR3 sequences, over 7% seen once; the top ten hold approximately 23%. Input material: PBMCs or a T cell subset sorted from them (not recorded which). This clonotype was sampled from a man between 18 and 35 years old who had mild COVID-19 (a few samples of this study predate the infection). Cell type and time point are not known. This rearrangement joins TRBV7-9 to TRBJ2-2; 12 bases map to TRBD1. CDR3 sequence reads: CASSLLPGQGATGELFF. CDR3 coding DNA: TGTGCCAGCAGCTTATTGCCGGGACAGGGGGCCACCGGGGAGCTGTTTTTT.